This T cell receptor (beta chain) comes out of a study of blood T cells in healthy people across ages. For the study at large: Per two T cells, about one barcoded beta molecule was captured through template switching.

Through a sample-barcoded 5' primer and a J-beta primer mix, a second PCR was run for roughly 6 to 12 cycles. Through a template-switch adaptor with 12 random nucleotides, each cDNA molecule received a tag. Individual samples furnished no less than 2.5 million CDR3-containing paired-end reads apiece. TCRdb called the 5' RACE reads again in MiXCR, with one record for every CDR3 protein. The sample carries roughly 1.5 million distinct CDR3 sequences, about 42% recorded once. CDR3 size: 14 residues. V was pared by 4 bases and J by 3 bases, with 13 bases between. CDR1 is SNHLY, CDR2 FYNNEI, per germline. Specimen: blood. This TCR derives from a woman between 18 and 29 years old in good health. The genes are TRBV2 and TRBJ2-7; D possibly uses TRBD1 or TRBD2 (5 bases each). Written as DNA, the CDR3 is TGTGCCAGCAGTGTCCGGGACGGAATCTACGAGCAGTACTTC. Amino acids: CASSVRDGIYEQYF.